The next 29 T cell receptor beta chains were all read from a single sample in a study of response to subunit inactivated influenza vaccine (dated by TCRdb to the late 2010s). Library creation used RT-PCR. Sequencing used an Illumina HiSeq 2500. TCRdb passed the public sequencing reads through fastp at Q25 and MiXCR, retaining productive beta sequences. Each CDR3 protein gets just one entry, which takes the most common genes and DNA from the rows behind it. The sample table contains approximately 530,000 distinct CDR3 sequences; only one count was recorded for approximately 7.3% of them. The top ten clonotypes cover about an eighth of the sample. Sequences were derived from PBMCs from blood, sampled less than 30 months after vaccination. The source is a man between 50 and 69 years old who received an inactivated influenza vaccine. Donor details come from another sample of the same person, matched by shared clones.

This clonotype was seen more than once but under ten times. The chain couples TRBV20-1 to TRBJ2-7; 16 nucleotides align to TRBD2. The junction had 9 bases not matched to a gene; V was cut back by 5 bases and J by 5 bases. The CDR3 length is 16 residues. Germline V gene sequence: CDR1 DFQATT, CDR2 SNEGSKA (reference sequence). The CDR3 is CSASSFGTSGRDEQYF. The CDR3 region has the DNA TGCAGTGCTTCTTCTTTCGGGACTAGCGGGAGGGACGAGCAGTACTTC.

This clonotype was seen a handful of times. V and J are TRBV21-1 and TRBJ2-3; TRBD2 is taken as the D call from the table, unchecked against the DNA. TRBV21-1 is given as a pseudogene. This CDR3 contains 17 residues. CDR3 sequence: CASSKSTSGGRTDTQYF. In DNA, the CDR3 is TGTGCCAGCAGCAAATCAACTAGCGGGGGCCGCACAGATACGCAGTATTTT.

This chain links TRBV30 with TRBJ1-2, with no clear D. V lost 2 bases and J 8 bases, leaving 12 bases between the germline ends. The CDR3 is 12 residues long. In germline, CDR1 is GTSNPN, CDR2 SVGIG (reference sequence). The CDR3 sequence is CAWSPARVGYTF. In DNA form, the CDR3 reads TGTGCCTGGAGTCCCGCCCGGGTCGGCTACACCTTC.

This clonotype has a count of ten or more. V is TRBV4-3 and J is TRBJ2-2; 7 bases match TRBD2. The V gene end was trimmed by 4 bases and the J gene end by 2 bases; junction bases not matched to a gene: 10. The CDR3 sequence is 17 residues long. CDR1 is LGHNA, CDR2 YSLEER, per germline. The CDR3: CASSRGASGINTGELFF. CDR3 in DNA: TGCGCCAGCAGCCGAGGAGCTAGCGGAATAAACACCGGGGAGCTGTTTTTT.

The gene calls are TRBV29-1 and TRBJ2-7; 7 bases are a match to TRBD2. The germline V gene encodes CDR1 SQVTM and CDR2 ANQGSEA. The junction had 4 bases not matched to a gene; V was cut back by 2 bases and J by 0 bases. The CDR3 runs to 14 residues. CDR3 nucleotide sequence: TGCAGCGTTGAATACGGCGGGGGCTCCTACGAGCAGTACTTC. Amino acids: CSVEYGGGSYEQYF.

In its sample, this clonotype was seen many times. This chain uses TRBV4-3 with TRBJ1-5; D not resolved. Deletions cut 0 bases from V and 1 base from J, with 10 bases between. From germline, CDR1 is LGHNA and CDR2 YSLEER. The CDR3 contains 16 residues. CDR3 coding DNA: TGCGCCAGCAGCCAAGAATCCGGGAGCAGCAATCAGCCCCAGCATTTT. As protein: CASSQESGSSNQPQHF.

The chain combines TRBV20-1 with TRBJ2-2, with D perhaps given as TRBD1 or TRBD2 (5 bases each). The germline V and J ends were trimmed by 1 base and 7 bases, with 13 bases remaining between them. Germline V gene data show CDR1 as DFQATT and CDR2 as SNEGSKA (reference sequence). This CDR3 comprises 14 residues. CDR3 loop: CSARGTGTLGELFF. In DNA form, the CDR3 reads TGCAGTGCTAGAGGTACCGGGACCCTCGGGGAGCTGTTTTTT.

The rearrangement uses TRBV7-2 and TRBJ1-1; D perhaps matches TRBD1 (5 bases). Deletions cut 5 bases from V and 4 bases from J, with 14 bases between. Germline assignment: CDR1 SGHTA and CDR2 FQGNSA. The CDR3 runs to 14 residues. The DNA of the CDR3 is TGTGCCAGCAGCACAATGACAGCTATCACTGAAGCTTTCTTT. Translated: CASSTMTAITEAFF.

The chain's CDR3 is CSVGIGGSADTQYF. In nucleotides, the CDR3 is TGCAGCGTTGGTATAGGGGGCAGCGCAGATACGCAGTATTTT. The chain joins TRBV29-1 to TRBJ2-3; 7 positions match TRBD1. From germline, CDR1 is SQVTM and CDR2 ANQGSEA. The length of the CDR3 is 14 residues. After removal of 4 bases from V and 4 bases from J, the junction contained 8 bases not matched to a gene.

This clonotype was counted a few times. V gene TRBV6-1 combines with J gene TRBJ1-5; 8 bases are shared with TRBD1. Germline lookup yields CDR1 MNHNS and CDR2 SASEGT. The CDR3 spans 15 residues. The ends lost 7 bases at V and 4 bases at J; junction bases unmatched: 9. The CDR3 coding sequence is TGTGCCAGCACCGCCTCAGGGGGCTCAAATCAGCCCCAGCATTTT. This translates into CASTASGGSNQPQHF.

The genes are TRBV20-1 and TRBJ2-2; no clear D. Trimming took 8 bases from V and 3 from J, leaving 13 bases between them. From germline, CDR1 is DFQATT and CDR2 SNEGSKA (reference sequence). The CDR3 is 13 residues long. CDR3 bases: TGCAGTTTTTTTGACTCCTACACCGGGGAGCTGTTTTTT. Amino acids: CSFFDSYTGELFF.

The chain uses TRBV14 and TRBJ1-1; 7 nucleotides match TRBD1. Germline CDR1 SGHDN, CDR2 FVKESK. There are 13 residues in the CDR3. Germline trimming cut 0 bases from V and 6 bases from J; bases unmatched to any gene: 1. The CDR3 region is CASSQDQGAEAFF. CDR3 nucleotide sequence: TGTGCCAGCAGCCAAGATCAGGGGGCTGAAGCTTTCTTT. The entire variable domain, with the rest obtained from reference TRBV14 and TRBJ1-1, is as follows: EAGVTQFPSHSVIEKGQTVTLRCDPISGHDNLYWYRRVMGKEIKFLLHFVKESKQDESGMPNNRFLAERTGGTYSTLKVQPAELEDSGVYFCASSQDQGAEAFFGQGTRLTVV.

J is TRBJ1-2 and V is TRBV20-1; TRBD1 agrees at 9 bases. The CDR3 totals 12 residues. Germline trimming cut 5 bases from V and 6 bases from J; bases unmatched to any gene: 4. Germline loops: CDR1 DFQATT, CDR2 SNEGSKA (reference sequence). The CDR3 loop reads CSAGQGLDGYTF. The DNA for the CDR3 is TGCAGTGCTGGACAGGGGCTCGATGGCTACACCTTC.

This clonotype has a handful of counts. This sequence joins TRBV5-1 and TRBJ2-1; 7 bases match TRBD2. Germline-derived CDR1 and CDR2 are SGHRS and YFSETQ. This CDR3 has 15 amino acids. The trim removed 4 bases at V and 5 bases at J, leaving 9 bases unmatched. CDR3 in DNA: TGCGCCAGCAGCGAAGCGGGAAAAGAGAACAATGAGCAGTTCTTC. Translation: CASSEAGKENNEQFF.

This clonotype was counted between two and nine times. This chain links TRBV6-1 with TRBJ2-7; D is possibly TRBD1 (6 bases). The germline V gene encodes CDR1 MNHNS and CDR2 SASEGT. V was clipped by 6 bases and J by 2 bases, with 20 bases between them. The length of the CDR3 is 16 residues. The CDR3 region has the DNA TGTGCCAGCAGCCTCTCGCCGGGACAATCGACCTACGAGCAGTACTTC. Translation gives CASSLSPGQSTYEQYF.

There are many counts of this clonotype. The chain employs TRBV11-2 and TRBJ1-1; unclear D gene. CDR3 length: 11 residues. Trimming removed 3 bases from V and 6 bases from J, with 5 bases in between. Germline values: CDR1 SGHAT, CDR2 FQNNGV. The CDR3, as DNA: TGTGCCAGCAGCTTTAAGTCTGAAGCTTTCTTT. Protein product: CASSFKSEAFF.

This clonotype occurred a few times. CDR3 sequence reads: CSVLSGVSYEQYF. CDR3 DNA sequence: TGCAGCGTTTTATCGGGGGTTAGCTACGAGCAGTACTTC. The V and J genes are TRBV29-1 and TRBJ2-7; TRBD2 is a possible D gene (6 bases). Germline V gene sequence: CDR1 SQVTM, CDR2 ANQGSEA. The V and J ends lost 5 bases and 3 bases respectively, with 14 bases between them. There are 13 residues in the CDR3.

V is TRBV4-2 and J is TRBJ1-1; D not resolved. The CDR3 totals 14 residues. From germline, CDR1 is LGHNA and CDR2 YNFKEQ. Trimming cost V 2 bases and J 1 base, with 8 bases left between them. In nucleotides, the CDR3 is TGTGCCAGCAGCCAACCTGCACAGAACACTGAAGCTTTCTTT. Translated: CASSQPAQNTEAFF.

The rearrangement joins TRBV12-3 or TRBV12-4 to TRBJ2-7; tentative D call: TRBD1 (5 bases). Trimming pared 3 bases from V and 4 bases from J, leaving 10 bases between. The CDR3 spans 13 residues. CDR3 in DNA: TGTGCCAGCAGTTTCTGGCAGGGTTACGAGCAGTACTTC. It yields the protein CASSFWQGYEQYF.

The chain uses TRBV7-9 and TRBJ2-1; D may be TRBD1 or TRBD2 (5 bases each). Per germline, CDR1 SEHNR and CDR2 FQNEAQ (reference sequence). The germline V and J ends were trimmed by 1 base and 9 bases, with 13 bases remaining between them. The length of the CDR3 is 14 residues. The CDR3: CASSLEGSGSEQFF. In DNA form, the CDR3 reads TGTGCCAGCAGCTTAGAGGGGTCGGGAAGTGAGCAGTTCTTC.

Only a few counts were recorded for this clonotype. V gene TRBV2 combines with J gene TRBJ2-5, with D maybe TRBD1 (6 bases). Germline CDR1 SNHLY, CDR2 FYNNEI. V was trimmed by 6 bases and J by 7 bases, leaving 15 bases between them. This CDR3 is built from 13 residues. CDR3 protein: CASSKDTGRTQYF. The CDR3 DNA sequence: TGTGCCAGCAGCAAGGACACAGGGAGGACCCAGTACTTC.

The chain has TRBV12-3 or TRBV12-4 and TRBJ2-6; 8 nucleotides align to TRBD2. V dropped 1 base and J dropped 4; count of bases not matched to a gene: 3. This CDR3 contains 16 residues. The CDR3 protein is CASSLGSGDGANVLTF. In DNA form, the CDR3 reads TGTGCCAGCAGTTTAGGTAGCGGGGACGGGGCCAACGTCCTGACTTTC.

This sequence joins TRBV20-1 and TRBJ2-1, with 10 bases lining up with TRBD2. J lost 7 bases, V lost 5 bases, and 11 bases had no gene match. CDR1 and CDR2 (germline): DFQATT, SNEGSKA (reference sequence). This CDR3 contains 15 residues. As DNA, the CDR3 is TGCAGTGCTGGAGTAGCGGGGGGCAAGGTGAATGAGCAGTTCTTC. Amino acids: CSAGVAGGKVNEQFF.

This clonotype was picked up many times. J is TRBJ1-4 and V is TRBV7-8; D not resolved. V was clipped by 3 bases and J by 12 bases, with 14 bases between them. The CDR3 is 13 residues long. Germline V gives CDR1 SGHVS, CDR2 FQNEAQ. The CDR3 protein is CASSFGLREQLFF. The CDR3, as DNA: TGTGCCAGCAGCTTTGGACTAAGGGAGCAACTGTTTTTT.

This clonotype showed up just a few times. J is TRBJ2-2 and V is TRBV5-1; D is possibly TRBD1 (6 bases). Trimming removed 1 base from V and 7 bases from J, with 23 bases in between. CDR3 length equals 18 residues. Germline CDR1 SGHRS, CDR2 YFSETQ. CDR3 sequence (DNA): TGCGCCAGCAGCTTGTGGGGGCCGGGGACCGGAGGAATCGGGGAGCTGTTTTTT. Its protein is CASSLWGPGTGGIGELFF. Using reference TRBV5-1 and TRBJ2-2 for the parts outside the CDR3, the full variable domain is KAGVTQTPRYLIKTRGQQVTLSCSPISGHRSVSWYQQTPGQGLQFLFEYFSETQRNKGNFPGRFSGRQFSNSRSEMNVSTLELGDSALYLCASSLWGPGTGGIGELFFGEGSRLTVL.

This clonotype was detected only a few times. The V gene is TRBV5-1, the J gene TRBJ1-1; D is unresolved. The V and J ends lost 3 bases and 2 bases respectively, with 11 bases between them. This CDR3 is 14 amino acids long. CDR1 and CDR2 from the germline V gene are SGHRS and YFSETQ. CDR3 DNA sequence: TGCGCCAGCAGCTATGTCGGTCGAAACACTGAAGCTTTCTTT. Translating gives CASSYVGRNTEAFF.

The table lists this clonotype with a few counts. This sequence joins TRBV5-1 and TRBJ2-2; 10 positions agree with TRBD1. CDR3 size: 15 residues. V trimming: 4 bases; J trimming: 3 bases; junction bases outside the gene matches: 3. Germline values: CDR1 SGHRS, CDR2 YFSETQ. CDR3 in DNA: TGCGCCAGCAGCCGGGACAGGGGTGACACCGGGGAGCTGTTTTTT. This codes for CASSRDRGDTGELFF.

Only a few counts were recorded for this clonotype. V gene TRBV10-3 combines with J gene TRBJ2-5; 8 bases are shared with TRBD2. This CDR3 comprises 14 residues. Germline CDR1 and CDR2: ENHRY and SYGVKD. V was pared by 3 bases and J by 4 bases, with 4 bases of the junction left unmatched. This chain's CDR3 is CAISEGTSIETQYF. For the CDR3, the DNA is TGTGCCATCAGTGAAGGGACTAGTATAGAGACCCAGTACTTC.

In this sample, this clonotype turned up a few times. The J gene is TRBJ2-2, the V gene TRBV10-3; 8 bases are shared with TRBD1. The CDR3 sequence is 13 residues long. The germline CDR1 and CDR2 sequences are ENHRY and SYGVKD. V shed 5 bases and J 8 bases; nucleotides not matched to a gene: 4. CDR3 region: CAISKDRAGELFF. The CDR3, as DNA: TGTGCCATCAGTAAGGACAGGGCTGGGGAGCTGTTTTTT.